The 23 T cell receptor beta chains below were found in one sample sequenced in a study of identical twins. Using its own MiXCR run on the 5' RACE reads, TCRdb lists one record per CDR3 protein. The table has approximately 500,000 distinct CDR3 sequences, about 24% seen once. These data were also filed under a second study, of T cells expressing NK-cell markers.

The sequenced sample was CD4+ T cells sorted from blood. All receptors derive from a woman between 18 and 29 years old in good health.

The chain is built from TRBV6-1 and TRBJ1-1; TRBD1 might be the D (6 bases). Germline loops: CDR1 MNHNS, CDR2 SASEGT. The CDR3 spans 15 residues. The germline V and J ends were trimmed by 6 bases and 4 bases, with 18 bases remaining between them. CDR3 sequence: CASRRRQAASTEAFF. The CDR3, as DNA: TGTGCCAGCAGACGCAGACAGGCCGCCTCCACTGAAGCTTTCTTT.

CDR3 loop: CASNRAGSGTGEQYF. CDR3 DNA sequence: TGTGCCAGCAACCGTGCAGGGAGTGGGACTGGCGAGCAGTACTTC. V gene TRBV12-3 or TRBV12-4 combines with J gene TRBJ2-7; a possible D gene is TRBD2 (6 bases). The CDR3 is made up of 15 amino acids. The ends were cut back, 7 bases at V and 6 bases at J, with 22 bases in the middle.

This clonotype was recorded many times. The rearrangement joins TRBV3-1 to TRBJ2-2, with D unresolved. Trimming removed 8 bases at V and 1 base at J, with 11 bases between. The CDR3 sequence is 14 residues long. From germline, CDR1 is LGHDT and CDR2 YNNKEL (reference sequence). The chain's CDR3 is CASGWTGNTGELFF. For the CDR3, the DNA is TGTGCCAGCGGTTGGACGGGGAACACCGGGGAGCTGTTTTTT.

The rearrangement joins TRBV29-1 to TRBJ2-5; D possibly matches TRBD1 or TRBD2 (5 bases each). In germline, CDR1 is SQVTM, CDR2 ANQGSEA. Trimming shortened V by 3 bases and J by 5 bases, and 22 bases separated the two germline ends. The CDR3 is made up of 16 amino acids. Here the CDR3 reads CSVDGAPSRGSETQYF. The CDR3 region has the DNA TGCAGCGTTGACGGGGCCCCCTCAAGGGGCAGCGAGACCCAGTACTTC.

This clonotype showed up just a few times. The chain has TRBV10-3 and TRBJ1-2; a weak D match, TRBD1 (6 bases). This CDR3 has 12 residues. The ends were cut back, 5 bases at V and 4 bases at J, with 8 bases in the middle. Germline lookup yields CDR1 ENHRY and CDR2 SYGVKD. CDR3 coding DNA: TGTGCCATCAGTTCACAGGGCTATGGCTACACCTTC. This translates into CAISSQGYGYTF.

The genes are TRBV2 and TRBJ1-2, with unresolved D. CDR1 and CDR2 (germline): SNHLY, FYNNEI. Trimming shortened V by 4 bases and J by 1 base, and 13 bases separated the two germline ends. This CDR3 spans 15 amino acids. In nucleotides, the CDR3 is TGTGCCAGCAGTGCGGTTCCCACATTTAACTATGGCTACACCTTC. It yields the protein CASSAVPTFNYGYTF.

The chain carries TRBV10-3 and TRBJ1-3; no clear D gene. V lost 6 bases, J lost 1 base, and 4 bases lay in between. The CDR3 totals 12 residues. Per germline, CDR1 ENHRY and CDR2 SYGVKD. The CDR3 region is CAIRGSGNTIYF. In DNA, the CDR3 is TGTGCCATCAGGGGATCTGGAAACACCATATATTTT.

V gene TRBV2 combines with J gene TRBJ2-5; D ambiguous. Between the trimmed V and J ends, which lost 5 bases and 0 bases, there was a span of 10 bases. The CDR3 has 14 residues. Germline V gene sequence: CDR1 SNHLY, CDR2 FYNNEI. The CDR3 spells CASSLSRNQETQYF. CDR3 DNA sequence: TGTGCCAGCAGTCTCTCTAGAAACCAAGAGACCCAGTACTTC.

This clonotype was counted only a few times. The chain couples TRBV18 to TRBJ2-1; D gene unclear. V lost 2 bases to trimming and J lost 9 bases, with 11 bases between them. The CDR3 sequence is 13 residues long. Germline CDR1 is KGHSH and CDR2 is LQKENI. CDR3 DNA: TGTGCCAGCTCACCAACGGAACTGGTTGAGCAGTTCTTC. It yields the protein CASSPTELVEQFF.

This clonotype was seen only a few times. The chain recombines TRBV21-1 with TRBJ1-1; the table assigns TRBD1, which was not confirmed against the DNA. TRBV21-1 is a listed pseudogene. This CDR3 is 14 amino acids long. The CDR3 region is CASSEGGAGYEAFF. The CDR3 coding sequence is TGTGCCAGCAGTGAAGGGGGGGCGGGTTATGAAGCTTTCTTT.

This clonotype turned up a few times. V and J are TRBV3-1 and TRBJ2-5, with D perhaps matching TRBD2 (6 bases). Germline V CDR1 and CDR2: LGHDT, YNNKEL (reference sequence). Trimming removed 6 bases from V and 5 bases from J, with 13 bases in between. This CDR3 comprises 13 residues. CDR3 in DNA: TGTGCCAGCAGGCCTACGGGGGAGGAGACCCAGTACTTC. It codes for CASRPTGEETQYF.

At least ten counts were recorded for this clonotype. V gene TRBV5-1 combines with J gene TRBJ2-1; 8 bases are shared with TRBD1. The CDR3 length is 16 residues. From germline, CDR1 is SGHRS and CDR2 YFSETQ. With V trimmed by 4 bases and J by 2 bases, 8 bases remained unmatched. CDR3 nucleotides: TGCGCCAGCAGCACGAGACAGGGGAGCACCTACAATGAGCAGTTCTTC. Translation gives CASSTRQGSTYNEQFF.

To note about this clonotype: Sequence at one end of the junction differs from germline and may be a read error. The chain recombines TRBV5-1 with TRBJ2-5, with D perhaps matching TRBD2 (5 bases). Germline CDR1 and CDR2: SGHRS and YFSETQ. The CDR3 is 14 residues long. The CDR3 spells CASRPNLAQGTQYF. CDR3 nucleotide sequence: TGCGCCAGCAGACCAAATCTAGCACAAGGGACCCAGTACTTC.

The J gene is TRBJ2-3, the V gene TRBV5-1; 7 bases line up with TRBD2. Germline V CDR1 and CDR2: SGHRS, YFSETQ. This CDR3 comprises 16 residues. The V segment lost 0 bases and the J segment 2 bases; nucleotides outside the gene matches: 6. The CDR3 DNA reads TGCGCCAGCAGCTTGGCCCGGGGGAGGGCCACAGATACGCAGTATTTT. This translates into CASSLARGRATDTQYF.

This chain uses TRBV29-1 with TRBJ2-1; D may be TRBD1 (5 bases). The CDR3 consists of 12 residues. Germline lookup yields CDR1 SQVTM and CDR2 ANQGSEA. V gave up 3 bases and J gave up 6 bases, with 9 bases separating them. The DNA for the CDR3 is TGCAGCGTTGATGACAGTGCCAATGAGCAGTTCTTC. This encodes CSVDDSANEQFF.

The V and J genes are TRBV7-9 and TRBJ2-1, with D perhaps being TRBD1 or TRBD2 (5 bases each). Germline loops: CDR1 SEHNR, CDR2 FQNEAQ (reference sequence). The CDR3 spans 15 residues. Trimming left V 7 bases short and J 6 bases short, with 19 bases between. In DNA, the CDR3 is TGTGCCAGCATCCCAAGCGGTGAGGGGCCCAATGAGCAGTTCTTC. This sequence encodes CASIPSGEGPNEQFF.

The DNA of the CDR3 is TGTGCCAGCAGCCTATCGGGGGGAGCCTACCAAGAGACCCAGTACTTC. Its translation is CASSLSGGAYQETQYF. The chain links TRBV7-9 to TRBJ2-5, with 7 positions matching TRBD2. V lost 5 bases to trimming and J lost 0 bases; unmatched junction nucleotides: 9. Germline loops: CDR1 SEHNR, CDR2 FQNEAQ (reference sequence). The CDR3 loop spans 16 amino acids.

This clonotype turned up a few times. The chain joins TRBV20-1 to TRBJ1-1; D is uncertain. The CDR3 loop spans 13 amino acids. CDR1 and CDR2 (germline): DFQATT, SNEGSKA (reference sequence). V lost 3 bases, J lost 7 bases, and 15 bases lay in between. Here the CDR3 DNA reads TGCAGTGCTAGGTTCGTCGCGGCAGATGAAGCTTTCTTT. Protein: CSARFVAADEAFF.

The chain recombines TRBV7-2 with TRBJ2-1, with a possible D match to TRBD2 (5 bases). Germline CDR1 and CDR2: SGHTA and FQGNSA. Trimming took off 7 bases at V and 6 bases at J, with 25 bases between the two ends. This CDR3 is 17 amino acids long. The CDR3 bases are TGTGCCAGCACCCAACCTGGATATGTAGGGCTAGCCAATGAGCAGTTCTTC. Amino acid sequence: CASTQPGYVGLANEQFF. Based on the CDR3 plus reference TRBV7-2 and TRBJ2-1, the full variable domain is GAGVSQSPSNKVTEKGKDVELRCDPISGHTALYWYRQSLGQGLEFLIYFQGNSAPDKSGLPSDRFSAERTGGSVSTLTIQRTQQEDSAVYLCASTQPGYVGLANEQFFGPGTRLTVL.

This chain connects TRBV10-3 to TRBJ1-1, with D uncertain. Trimming cost V 4 bases and J 5 bases, with 14 bases left between them. This CDR3 is built from 14 residues. CDR1 ENHRY and CDR2 SYGVKD come from the germline V gene. The CDR3 nucleotides are TGTGCCATCAGTGCGCGTGGGCGTGGGACTGAAGCTTTCTTT. Translated, it gives CAISARGRGTEAFF.

The chain carries TRBV20-1 and TRBJ2-1; a weak D match, TRBD2 (6 bases). This CDR3 contains 15 residues. V shed 5 bases and J shed 4 bases, with 18 bases lying between them. Germline V gene lookup returns CDR1 DFQATT and CDR2 SNEGSKA (reference sequence). This CDR3 reads CSAGDLAALYNEQFF. In DNA form, the CDR3 reads TGCAGTGCTGGCGACTTAGCGGCCCTTTACAATGAGCAGTTCTTC.

The V and J genes are TRBV18 and TRBJ1-2; no clear D. The germline V and J ends were trimmed by 2 bases and 4 bases, with 11 bases remaining between them. Germline CDR1 reads KGHSH; CDR2 reads LQKENI. The length of the CDR3 is 14 residues. The CDR3 loop reads CASSPNRQSYGYTF. DNA of the CDR3: TGTGCCAGCTCACCAAATCGTCAATCCTATGGCTACACCTTC. Together with reference TRBV18 and TRBJ1-2, the CDR3 gives the full variable domain: NAGVMQNPRHLVRRRGQEARLRCSPMKGHSHVYWYRQLPEEGLKFMVYLQKENIIDESGMPKERFSAEFPKEGPSILRIQQVVRGDSAAYFCASSPNRQSYGYTFGSGTRLTVV.

This clonotype is a singleton in its sample. The chain employs TRBV4-1 and TRBJ1-4, with D unresolved. Trimming cost V 0 bases and J 0 bases, with 8 bases left between them. Germline loops: CDR1 MGHRA, CDR2 YSYEKL. This CDR3 comprises 16 residues. The CDR3 spells CASSQDFGATNEKLFF. The CDR3 DNA is TGCGCCAGCAGCCAAGATTTCGGCGCAACTAATGAAAAACTGTTTTTT.